Listed here are 32 T cell receptor beta chains from one sample, sequenced in a study of blood T cells in healthy people across ages. The use of a sample-barcoded 5' primer and a J-beta primer mix characterized a second PCR of about 7 to 12 cycles. TCRdb fed the 5' RACE reads into MiXCR, producing one record per CDR3 protein. The table lists about 1.6 million distinct CDR3 sequences, approximately 32% of them singletons, with approximately 11% in the top ten. Sequencing input: blood. The receptors derive from a woman in her twenties or thirties in good health.

This clonotype was seen repeatedly, ten times or more. The CDR3 bases are TGCAGCGTGGTAAGCGGTCTTGTGTCCTATGAGCAGTTCTTC. The encoded protein is CSVVSGLVSYEQFF. V is TRBV29-1 and J is TRBJ2-1, with a weak D call TRBD2 (5 bases). The V gene lost 6 bases and the J gene lost 8 bases, with 20 bases spanning the gap. Germline V CDR1 and CDR2: SQVTM, ANQGSEA. The CDR3 spans 14 residues.

V and J are TRBV14 and TRBJ1-2; TRBD1 might be the D (6 bases). CDR1 is SGHDN, CDR2 FVKESK, per germline. The CDR3 extends over 13 amino acids. The V end lost 0 bases, the J end lost 7 bases, and 9 bases lay between the germline ends. DNA for the CDR3: TGTGCCAGCAGCCAAGATGCAGGGGCTGGCTACACCTTC. Translated: CASSQDAGAGYTF.

This clonotype has just one count. The V call is TRBV20-1, the J call TRBJ1-1, with D maybe TRBD1 (6 bases). Trimming took 0 bases from V and 7 from J, leaving 15 bases between them. Germline CDR1 is DFQATT and CDR2 is SNEGSKA (reference sequence). This CDR3 comprises 14 residues. CDR3 sequence reads: CSARDLGEGGEAFF. The CDR3 DNA follows: TGCAGTGCTAGAGATTTAGGAGAAGGGGGTGAAGCTTTCTTT.

The chain uses TRBV30 and TRBJ2-7; either TRBD1 or TRBD2 may fit D (5 bases each). CDR1 is GTSNPN and CDR2 is SVGIG in the germline V gene (reference sequence). V lost 3 bases and J 2 bases, leaving 11 bases between the germline ends. This CDR3 spans 13 amino acids. CDR3: CAWRAVGAYEQYF. CDR3 in DNA: TGTGCCTGGAGAGCCGTGGGGGCCTACGAGCAGTACTTC. The full variable domain, rest sourced from reference TRBV30 and TRBJ2-7, is SQTIHQWPATLVQPVGSPLSLECTVEGTSNPNLYWYRQAAGRGLQLLFYSVGIGQISSEVPQNLSASRPQDRQFILSSKKLLLSDSGFYLCAWRAVGAYEQYFGPGTRLTVT.

The chain recombines TRBV9 with TRBJ1-4; TRBD1 might be the D (5 bases). Trimming stripped 4 bases from V and 3 bases from J, with 10 bases between. The length of the CDR3 is 14 residues. CDR1 and CDR2 (germline): SGDLS, YYNGEE. CDR3 sequence reads: CASSLGHPNEKLFF. As DNA, the CDR3 is TGTGCCAGCAGCCTAGGACACCCTAATGAAAAACTGTTTTTT.

The chain has TRBV24-1 and TRBJ2-3; D gene unclear. Trimming removed 9 bases from V and 4 bases from J, with 13 bases in between. The V gene's germline CDR1 is KGHDR and CDR2 SFDVKD. The CDR3 covers 13 residues. In DNA, the CDR3 is TGTGCCACCGGTCACGGGTTCCCAGATACGCAGTATTTT. As protein: CATGHGFPDTQYF.

This chain links TRBV20-1 with TRBJ1-1, with D unresolved. Germline V gene sequence: CDR1 DFQATT, CDR2 SNEGSKA (reference sequence). V gave up 5 bases and J gave up 11 bases, with 6 bases separating them. The CDR3 has 8 residues. CDR3 sequence reads: CSAAGAFF. In DNA form, the CDR3 reads TGCAGTGCTGCGGGGGCTTTCTTT.

This clonotype showed up just a few times. The rearrangement joins TRBV3-1 to TRBJ2-3; 9 positions agree with TRBD1. Trimming at V came to 2 bases and at J to 4 bases, leaving 4 bases not matched to a gene. Germline loops: CDR1 LGHDT, CDR2 YNNKEL (reference sequence). The CDR3 contains 15 residues. The CDR3 loop is CASSQRDRVADTQYF. DNA of the CDR3: TGTGCCAGCAGCCAAAGGGACAGGGTCGCAGATACGCAGTATTTT.

This sequence joins TRBV9 and TRBJ2-5; D might be TRBD2 (6 bases). In germline, CDR1 is SGDLS, CDR2 YYNGEE. The V gene lost 3 bases and the J gene lost 5 bases, with 17 bases spanning the gap. CDR3 length: 15 amino acids. CDR3 nucleotide sequence: TGTGCCAGCAGCGCAGGAGGCGGGGTGCGGGAGACCCAGTACTTC. It is translated as CASSAGGGVRETQYF.

There are a few counts of this clonotype. The DNA of the CDR3 is TGTGCCAGTCGCGTGGGCGGGGGGTACAATGAGCAGTTCTTC. Protein product: CASRVGGGYNEQFF. J is TRBJ2-1 and V is TRBV2; 8 positions agree with TRBD2. The CDR3 has 14 residues. Germline V lookup: CDR1 SNHLY, CDR2 FYNNEI. The ends lost 9 bases at V and 4 bases at J; junction bases unmatched: 8. The variable domain in full, completed from reference TRBV2 and TRBJ2-1, reads EPEVTQTPSHQVTQMGQEVILRCVPISNHLYFYWYRQILGQKVEFLVSFYNNEISEKSEIFDDQFSVERPDGSNFTLKIRSTKLEDSAMYFCASRVGGGYNEQFFGPGTRLTVL.

This clonotype was seen repeatedly, ten times or more. The chain combines TRBV3-1 with TRBJ1-2; D gene unclear. Germline values: CDR1 LGHDT, CDR2 YNNKEL (reference sequence). V lost 1 base, J lost 3 bases, and 6 bases lay in between. CDR3 size: 13 residues. CDR3 sequence: CASSQGPYYGYTF. The CDR3 DNA sequence: TGTGCCAGCAGCCAAGGGCCGTACTATGGCTACACCTTC.

This clonotype has only a few counts. J is TRBJ2-7 and V is TRBV9, with 12 bases aligning to TRBD1. Germline CDR1 and CDR2: SGDLS and YYNGEE. Trimming took 3 bases from V and 4 from J; bases not matched to a gene: 5. The CDR3 has 15 amino acids. The CDR3 loop reads CASSGGQGASYEQYF. The CDR3 DNA sequence: TGTGCCAGCAGCGGGGGACAGGGGGCGTCTTACGAGCAGTACTTC. The entire variable domain, with the rest obtained from reference TRBV9 and TRBJ2-7, is as follows: DSGVTQTPKHLITATGQRVTLRCSPRSGDLSVYWYQQSLDQGLQFLIQYYNGEERAKGNILERFSAQQFPDLHSELNLSSLELGDSALYFCASSGGQGASYEQYFGPGTRLTVT.

This clonotype was counted many times. This sequence joins TRBV7-2 and TRBJ2-7, with 7 bases fitting TRBD2. V shed 4 bases and J 4 bases; nucleotides not matched to a gene: 4. The CDR3 is 13 residues long. The germline CDR1 and CDR2 sequences are SGHTA and FQGNSA. CDR3 DNA sequence: TGTGCCAGCAGCTGGGAGGGCCTTTACGAGCAGTACTTC. Protein sequence: CASSWEGLYEQYF.

The genes are TRBV12-3 or TRBV12-4 and TRBJ2-1; TRBD2 might be the D (5 bases). CDR3 length: 13 residues. V was pared by 5 bases and J by 8 bases, with 13 bases between. The CDR3 loop reads CASSRAQDYEQFF. The CDR3 nucleotides read TGTGCCAGCAGTCGGGCCCAGGACTATGAGCAGTTCTTC.

The table lists this clonotype with a few counts. The chain combines TRBV6-5 with TRBJ2-6; D is undetermined. The CDR3 consists of 16 residues. Trimming took off 0 bases at V and 0 bases at J, with 6 bases between the two ends. Germline assignment: CDR1 MNHEY and CDR2 SVGAGI. DNA of the CDR3: TGTGCCAGCAGTTACTCGATCAACTCTGGGGCCAACGTCCTGACTTTC. Protein product: CASSYSINSGANVLTF.

The V call is TRBV5-1, the J call TRBJ2-1, with a tentative D call TRBD2 (6 bases). V was cut by 0 bases and J by 10 bases, with 14 bases left in between. Germline assignment: CDR1 SGHRS and CDR2 YFSETQ. The CDR3 is 14 residues long. For the CDR3, the DNA is TGCGCCAGCAGCTTGGTTGAGAGCGGGTTGGAGCAGTTCTTC. Amino acid sequence: CASSLVESGLEQFF.

The chain has TRBV20-1 and TRBJ1-4, with a weak D call TRBD1 (5 bases). Per the germline V gene, CDR1 is DFQATT and CDR2 is SNEGSKA (reference sequence). V lost 1 base, J lost 8 bases, and 17 bases lay in between. This CDR3 spans 15 amino acids. The DNA of the CDR3 is TGCAGTGCTAGAGGCCCAGGGATAGCACAAGAAAAACTGTTTTTT. Amino acids: CSARGPGIAQEKLFF.

This clonotype has a handful of counts. V and J are TRBV21-1 and TRBJ2-6. TRBV21-1 is tagged as a pseudogene. The CDR3 runs to 16 residues. CDR3 amino acids: CASSKPGGSGANVLTF. In nucleotides, the CDR3 is TGTGCCAGCAGCAAGCCCGGAGGCTCGGGGGCCAACGTCCTGACTTTC.

The J gene is TRBJ2-3, the V gene TRBV27; D is uncertain. Trimming left V 2 bases short and J 3 bases short, with 21 bases between. This CDR3 region has 18 residues. Germline loops: CDR1 MNHEY, CDR2 SMNVEV (reference sequence). The CDR3 DNA is TGTGCCAGCAGTTTAATACCCGGTAGCTTAACCGGAACAGATACGCAGTATTTT. This sequence encodes CASSLIPGSLTGTDTQYF.

This clonotype appeared a few times. This chain uses TRBV6-1 with TRBJ1-1; 8 positions agree with TRBD1. The germline CDR1 and CDR2 sequences are MNHNS and SASEGT. The CDR3 length is 15 residues. Trimming removed 6 bases from V and 5 bases from J; junction bases left unmatched: 11. The CDR3 region is CASRVNGQGGTEAFF. The CDR3 nucleotides are TGTGCCAGCAGAGTAAACGGACAGGGAGGAACTGAAGCTTTCTTT.

This clonotype was found a few times. This sequence joins TRBV10-2 and TRBJ2-7, with D possibly matching TRBD2 (5 bases). Germline loops: CDR1 WSHSY, CDR2 SAAADI. V was clipped by 6 bases and J by 4 bases, with 10 bases between them. This CDR3 is built from 12 residues. The CDR3 region is CASSGKAYEQYF. CDR3 DNA: TGCGCCAGCAGCGGGAAAGCATACGAGCAGTACTTC.

To note about this clonotype: One junction end does not reproduce the germline sequence, and a read error may be involved. The chain joins TRBV5-4 to TRBJ2-6; possibly TRBD2 for D (6 bases). Germline V CDR1 and CDR2: SGHNT, YYREEE (reference sequence). The CDR3 covers 16 residues. The CDR3 loop is CASSDRRDSGANVRTF. The CDR3 nucleotides are TGTGCCAGCAGCGATCGACGGGACTCTGGGGCCAACGTCCGGACTTTC.

The chain carries TRBV27 and TRBJ1-5; TRBD1 might be the D (6 bases). CDR1 is MNHEY, CDR2 SMNVEV, per germline (reference sequence). V was clipped by 2 bases and J by 7 bases, with 12 bases between them. The CDR3 covers 14 residues. In DNA, the CDR3 is TGTGCCAGCAGTTTAACAGGGAGGAGGCAGCCCCAGCATTTT. It encodes CASSLTGRRQPQHF.

This clonotype was detected a few times. This rearrangement joins TRBV7-9 to TRBJ2-2; no clear D gene. The germline V gene has CDR1 SEHNR and CDR2 FQNEAQ (reference sequence). CDR3 length: 12 amino acids. The V gene lost 2 bases and the J gene lost 11 bases, with 9 bases spanning the gap. The CDR3 region is CASSLSAAELFF. CDR3 coding DNA: TGTGCCAGCAGCTTATCAGCAGCTGAGCTGTTTTTT.

This clonotype came up a few times. V usage is TRBV5-1 and J usage is TRBJ2-5, with D perhaps matching TRBD1 (5 bases). The V end was cut by 7 bases, the J end by 2 bases, with 12 bases between. Germline assignment: CDR1 SGHRS and CDR2 YFSETQ. The CDR3 runs 13 residues. CDR3 DNA: TGCGCCAGCTCAGGGTCGGCACAAGAGACCCAGTACTTC. It translates to CASSGSAQETQYF.

V is TRBV3-1 and J is TRBJ1-2; the D gene is possibly TRBD1 (6 bases). Trimming removed 1 base at V and 8 bases at J, with 14 bases between. Germline V gene data show CDR1 as LGHDT and CDR2 as YNNKEL (reference sequence). The CDR3 sequence is 14 residues long. This chain's CDR3 is CASSQVRGESGYTF. DNA for the CDR3: TGTGCCAGCAGCCAAGTAAGGGGGGAAAGCGGCTACACCTTC.

The V call is TRBV20-1, the J call TRBJ1-4; D call uncertain. The germline V gene encodes CDR1 DFQATT and CDR2 SNEGSKA (reference sequence). The germline V and J ends were trimmed by 3 bases and 4 bases, with 15 bases remaining between them. CDR3 length: 15 amino acids. CDR3 in DNA: TGCAGTGCTAGCCCGTGGCAGCTAAATAATGAAAAACTGTTTTTT. Its protein product is CSASPWQLNNEKLFF.

The rearrangement uses TRBV20-1 and TRBJ2-7; the match to TRBD1 covers 8 bases. Trimming cost V 0 bases and J 2 bases; bases outside gene matches: 6. Germline CDR1 reads DFQATT; CDR2 reads SNEGSKA (reference sequence). The CDR3 loop spans 15 amino acids. For the CDR3, the DNA is TGCAGTGCTAGAGATGACGGGACAGGTGCCTACGAGCAGTACTTC. Translating it yields CSARDDGTGAYEQYF.

The chain carries TRBV7-9 and TRBJ2-6, with TRBD1 matching 7 bases. This CDR3 spans 19 amino acids. V was clipped by 4 bases and J by 0 bases; unmatched bases: 12. CDR1 and CDR2 from the germline V gene are SEHNR and FQNEAQ (reference sequence). DNA for the CDR3: TGTGCCAGCAGCTCGACCTTGACAGGGAGCTACTCTGGGGCCAACGTCCTGACTTTC. Translation gives CASSSTLTGSYSGANVLTF.

This chain links TRBV7-8 with TRBJ1-5, with D uncertain. The germline CDR1 and CDR2 sequences are SGHVS and FQNEAQ. Trimming pared 5 bases from V and 7 bases from J, leaving 21 bases between. The CDR3 is made up of 16 amino acids. DNA for the CDR3: TGTGCCAGCAGCATACGCTTAACCCCGGATTCACAGCCCCAGCATTTT. As protein: CASSIRLTPDSQPQHF.

This clonotype was observed a few times. An end of the junction does not agree with germline; a read error may underlie this. The chain uses TRBV4-1 and TRBJ2-7; D may be TRBD1 (5 bases). TRBJ2-5 matches the DNA end more closely, so the J call is doubtful. The CDR3 covers 13 residues. CDR1 and CDR2 from the germline V gene are MGHRA and YSYEKL. The CDR3 sequence is CASSLGHQGTQYF. CDR3 nucleotides: TGCGCCAGCAGCCTAGGACACCAAGGGACCCAGTACTTC.

This clonotype was detected many times. This chain links TRBV12-3 or TRBV12-4 with TRBJ2-1; 8 nucleotides agree with TRBD1. The V segment lost 4 bases and the J segment 7 bases; nucleotides outside the gene matches: 6. This CDR3 contains 14 residues. DNA of the CDR3: TGTGCCAGCAGTTCCCGGACAGGGAGGAATGAGCAGTTCTTC. It yields the protein CASSSRTGRNEQFF.